Each of the 21 T cell receptor beta chains below was sequenced from the same sample in a study of T-cell memory formation after mild COVID-19. One entry per CDR3 protein, called by TCRdb with MiXCR from the 5' RACE reads. The data show roughly 600,000 distinct CDR3 sequences, about 20% seen once. The source material was PBMCs or a T cell subset sorted from them (not recorded which). These receptors were obtained from an adult woman who had mild COVID-19 (a few samples of this study predate the infection). Cell type and time point are not known.

The chain is built from TRBV19 and TRBJ2-3; TRBD2 might be the D (6 bases). V was trimmed by 1 base and J by 3 bases, leaving 14 bases between them. Looked up from germline, CDR1 is LNHDA and CDR2 is SQIVND (reference sequence). The length of the CDR3 is 16 residues. CDR3 nucleotides: TGTGCCAGTAGTATAGCTCCTAGCGTGAGAACAGATACGCAGTATTTT. Translation: CASSIAPSVRTDTQYF.

This clonotype was seen only a few times. V is TRBV6-5 and J is TRBJ2-1, with 9 bases identical to TRBD1. V shed 4 bases, J shed 8 bases, and the junction held 9 bases outside the gene matches. Germline values: CDR1 MNHEY, CDR2 SVGAGI. The CDR3 runs to 15 residues. The CDR3 bases are TGTGCCAGCAGTTCGATACAGGGGGCGCTTGATGAGCAGTTCTTC. Its translation: CASSSIQGALDEQFF.

The sample holds a few counts of this clonotype. The chain is built from TRBV7-9 and TRBJ2-1; D ambiguous. This CDR3 comprises 15 residues. The germline V gene has CDR1 SEHNR and CDR2 FQNEAQ (reference sequence). Deletions cut 4 bases from V and 3 bases from J, with 13 bases between. Written as DNA, the CDR3 is TGTGCCAGCAGCTCGACCGCGTGGGACTACAATGAGCAGTTCTTC. Its translation: CASSSTAWDYNEQFF.

This clonotype was seen a handful of times. This chain uses TRBV4-2 with TRBJ1-6; 7 positions match TRBD1. Germline trimming cut 2 bases from V and 4 bases from J; bases unmatched to any gene: 14. The CDR3 is 19 residues long. CDR1 LGHNA and CDR2 YNFKEQ come from the germline V gene. CDR3 protein: CASSQPPAGQGEYNSPLHF. CDR3 coding DNA: TGTGCCAGCAGCCAACCCCCTGCCGGGCAGGGGGAGTATAATTCACCCCTCCACTTT.

This clonotype has a handful of counts. The chain carries TRBV5-1 and TRBJ2-3; 13 bases are shared with TRBD2. The CDR3 covers 16 residues. Germline V CDR1 and CDR2: SGHRS, YFSETQ. With V trimmed by 3 bases and J by 4 bases, 5 bases remained unmatched. CDR3: CASSWGTSGTADTQYF. As DNA, the CDR3 is TGCGCCAGCAGCTGGGGGACTAGCGGGACGGCAGATACGCAGTATTTT.

This clonotype was seen a few times. The chain couples TRBV21-1 to TRBJ2-1; TRBD2 is the table's D call, not checked against the DNA. TRBV21-1 is a documented pseudogene. This CDR3 region has 14 residues. The CDR3 DNA follows: TGTGCCCCAAGGCGTGAGGGGTCCTACAATGAGCAGTTCTTC. This translates into CAPRREGSYNEQFF.

This clonotype was counted between two and nine times. V usage is TRBV5-1 and J usage is TRBJ1-4, with D possibly TRBD1 on 5 matching bases. CDR3 length: 14 amino acids. Germline values: CDR1 SGHRS, CDR2 YFSETQ. Trimming took 4 bases from V and 2 from J, leaving 9 bases between them. The CDR3: CASSSDSTNEKLFF. The CDR3 nucleotides read TGCGCCAGCAGCAGCGACAGCACTAATGAAAAACTGTTTTTT.

The chain recombines TRBV6-5 with TRBJ2-2, with 8 bases lining up with TRBD1. J lost 5 bases, V lost 6 bases, and 2 bases had no gene match. Per the germline V gene, CDR1 is MNHEY and CDR2 is SVGAGI. The CDR3 sequence is 13 residues long. The CDR3 DNA reads as TGTGCCAGCAGGACAGGGGAAACCGGGGAGCTGTTTTTT. This encodes CASRTGETGELFF.

The DNA of the CDR3 is TGTGCCAGCAGTTACTCGGGCCGGTGGCAGGGCAGAATGAACACTGAAGCTTTCTTT. This gives the protein CASSYSGRWQGRMNTEAFF. This rearrangement joins TRBV6-5 to TRBJ1-1, with D perhaps matching TRBD1 (5 bases). CDR1 and CDR2 from the germline V gene are MNHEY and SVGAGI. V dropped 0 bases and J dropped 0 bases, with 20 bases sitting between them. The CDR3 contains 19 residues.

The chain employs TRBV13 and TRBJ2-5, with a possible D match to TRBD2 (6 bases). The ends were cut back, 5 bases at V and 2 bases at J, with 18 bases in the middle. This CDR3 is built from 16 residues. Germline V lookup: CDR1 PRHDT, CDR2 FYEKMQ (reference sequence). The CDR3: CASSRLAVGGQETQYF. CDR3 nucleotide sequence: TGTGCCAGCAGCAGACTCGCGGTCGGGGGTCAAGAGACCCAGTACTTC. Together with reference TRBV13 and TRBJ2-5, the CDR3 gives the full variable domain: AAGVIQSPRHLIKEKRETATLKCYPIPRHDTVYWYQQGPGQDPQFLISFYEKMQSDKGSIPDRFSAQQFSDYHSELNMSSLELGDSALYFCASSRLAVGGQETQYFGPGTRLLVL.

This clonotype has only a few counts. This chain joins TRBV6-6 and TRBJ2-3; 9 bases line up with TRBD2. Germline lookup yields CDR1 MNHNY and CDR2 SVGAGI (reference sequence). Unmatched junction bases numbered 6, after V lost 8 bases and J lost 3 bases. This CDR3 is 14 amino acids long. DNA of the CDR3: TGTGCCAGCCGGCGGACTAGCGTGACAGATACGCAGTATTTT. This translates into CASRRTSVTDTQYF.

This clonotype was detected a few times. This sequence joins TRBV5-1 and TRBJ1-6; D is undetermined. Germline-derived CDR1 and CDR2 are SGHRS and YFSETQ. This CDR3 region has 13 residues. V lost 0 bases to trimming and J lost 8 bases, with 6 bases between them. CDR3 nucleotides: TGCGCCAGCAGCTTGGAAGACTATTCACCCCTCCACTTT. Protein: CASSLEDYSPLHF.

The chain combines TRBV5-1 with TRBJ1-1; D gene ambiguous. V was pared by 0 bases and J by 7 bases, with 10 bases between. Germline V gene sequence: CDR1 SGHRS, CDR2 YFSETQ. CDR3 length: 13 residues. The chain's CDR3 is CASSLEDRVEAFF. CDR3 nucleotide sequence: TGCGCCAGCAGCTTGGAGGACCGGGTTGAAGCTTTCTTT.

The rearrangement links TRBV4-1 to TRBJ2-7; 7 nucleotides align to TRBD1. With V trimmed by 0 bases and J by 2 bases, 7 bases remained unmatched. The CDR3 covers 16 residues. The V gene's germline CDR1 is MGHRA and CDR2 YSYEKL. The CDR3 here is CASSQEASGGTYEQYF. The CDR3 DNA is TGCGCCAGCAGCCAAGAGGCGTCAGGGGGAACCTACGAGCAGTACTTC.

The chain recombines TRBV7-9 with TRBJ2-2; no clear D gene. Germline CDR1 reads SEHNR; CDR2 reads FQNEAQ (reference sequence). V was shortened by 1 base and J by 0 bases, with 6 bases between the two germline ends. This CDR3 is 15 amino acids long. The CDR3 region has the DNA TGTGCCAGCAGCTTAGATGCTTCGAACACCGGGGAGCTGTTTTTT. Protein: CASSLDASNTGELFF.

The chain recombines TRBV6-5 with TRBJ2-3; D is ambiguous. In germline, CDR1 is MNHEY, CDR2 SVGAGI. The germline V and J ends were trimmed by 0 bases and 0 bases, with 4 bases remaining between them. CDR3 size: 14 residues. CDR3: CASSYSTSTDTQYF. The CDR3 DNA reads TGTGCCAGCAGTTACTCTACTAGCACAGATACGCAGTATTTT.

This chain joins TRBV4-1 and TRBJ2-7; the D is unclear. Germline values: CDR1 MGHRA, CDR2 YSYEKL. This CDR3 contains 14 residues. Trimming cost V 1 base and J 3 bases, with 10 bases left between them. CDR3 DNA: TGCGCCAGCAGCCAAGTTGGCAGAGACTACGAGCAGTACTTC. The encoded protein is CASSQVGRDYEQYF.

The chain combines TRBV7-3 with TRBJ2-3, with TRBD2 as a possible D gene (6 bases). CDR1 SGHTA and CDR2 FQGTGA come from the germline V gene. V lost 5 bases to trimming and J lost 4 bases, with 22 bases between them. The CDR3 spans 17 residues. The CDR3 nucleotides are TGTGCCAGCAGCCAATACGGGACTCCTGCAGTGTCAGATACGCAGTATTTT. Translating it yields CASSQYGTPAVSDTQYF.

This clonotype was seen ten or more times. The genes are TRBV20-1 and TRBJ2-1; 8 nucleotides align to TRBD2. The CDR3 has 15 residues. Losses at the gene ends were 3 bases for V and 0 bases for J; bases not matched to a gene: 4. Germline V gene sequence: CDR1 DFQATT, CDR2 SNEGSKA (reference sequence). CDR3 in amino acids: CSARGGTSSYNEQFF. DNA for the CDR3: TGCAGTGCTAGGGGCGGGACTAGCTCCTACAATGAGCAGTTCTTC.

The rearrangement links TRBV29-1 to TRBJ2-3; 10 bases match TRBD2. V lost 4 bases, J lost 0 bases, and 7 bases stayed unmatched. The CDR3 spans 16 residues. The germline gives CDR1 SQVTM, CDR2 ANQGSEA. DNA for the CDR3: TGCAGCGTTGGCCTAGCGGGGGCCATTAGCACAGATACGCAGTATTTT. It yields the protein CSVGLAGAISTDTQYF.

This clonotype came up many times. The germline gene is not matched at one end of the junction; a read error may be the cause. The J gene is TRBJ1-1, the V gene TRBV5-1; possibly TRBD1 for D (5 bases). Germline V gives CDR1 SGHRS, CDR2 YFSETQ. The CDR3 covers 14 residues. CDR3 nucleotide sequence: TGTGCCAGCAGTTTAGGGACGGCGAACACTGAAGCTTTCTTT. Translation: CASSLGTANTEAFF.